The sequence of this T cell receptor beta chain was determined in a study of CD8 T cells in ankylosing spondylitis. Overall study results and limits: Clones linked with disease were CD8+ and fairly uncommon in the peripheral blood. Reported data indicate significant enrichment of disease-linked clones within matched ankylosing spondylitis synovial fluid. Prior literature has documented some motif variants in synovial fluid and blood from reactive arthritis. A motif in TCR beta, a set of eight or nine highly homologous variants, appeared characteristic of ankylosing spondylitis blood.

CDR1 is LGHNA and CDR2 is YSLEER in the germline V gene. V lost 2 bases to trimming and J lost 5 bases; unmatched junction nucleotides: 8. The CDR3 has 16 residues. Quantitative 5'-RACE with molecular barcodes produced the TCR beta libraries. TCRdb ran MiXCR on the 5' RACE reads and lists one entry per CDR3 protein. The sample comprises 450,000 to 550,000 distinct CDR3 sequences, about 5% of which are singletons, and approximately 3.5% rests with the top ten. This clonotype showed up many times. Antigen specificity is unknown. This chain joins TRBV4-3 and TRBJ2-4; TRBD2 matches at 8 bases. Specimen: blood, either unsorted or a sorted T cell fraction (not recorded which). The TCR originated in a male donor with ankylosing spondylitis. CDR3 in DNA: TGCGCCAGCAGCCAACTTAGCGGGACTAGGGAAAACATTCAGTACTTC. It is translated as CASSQLSGTRENIQYF.